Presented here are 26 T cell receptor beta chains from one specimen sequenced in a study of T cell responses to AZD1222 COVID-19 vaccine. Data came from immunoSEQ multiplex PCR; TCRdb stores just in-frame clones and leaves some out. The sample holds 150,000 to 200,000 clones, almost 95% seen once. The material sequenced was peripheral blood, taken on day 0 of AZD1222 vaccination. Source of these receptors: an adult in good health.

This chain connects TRBV10-3 to TRBJ1-1, with D unresolved. The length of the CDR3 is 12 residues. In germline, CDR1 is ENHRY, CDR2 SYGVKD. V was clipped by 5 bases and J by 5 bases, with 9 bases between them. In DNA form, the CDR3 reads TGTGCCATCAGTTCTTCGTCGACTGAAGCTTTCTTT. Its protein product is CAISSSSTEAFF.

The chain has TRBV3-1 (or the pseudogene TRBV3-2) and TRBJ1-4, with TRBD1 as a possible D gene (5 bases). The CDR3 is made up of 14 amino acids. Germline-derived CDR1 and CDR2 are LGHDT and YNNKEL (reference sequence). The V and J ends lost 6 bases and 0 bases respectively, with 8 bases between them. The CDR3 reads CASSQGATNEKLFF. The CDR3 bases are TGTGCCAGCAGTCAGGGTGCAACTAATGAAAAACTGTTTTTT.

The V and J genes are TRBV6-4 and TRBJ1-2; 10 bases map to TRBD1. This CDR3 spans 14 amino acids. The germline V gene has CDR1 MRHNA and CDR2 SNTAGT. With V trimmed by 5 bases and J by 8 bases, 8 bases remained unmatched. The CDR3: CASSNPGQGRGYTF. The CDR3 bases are TGTGCCAGCAGTAACCCGGGACAGGGGCGCGGCTACACCTTC.

CDR3 sequence: CSVESGGATNEKLFF. CDR3 bases: TGCAGCGTTGAATCAGGGGGTGCAACTAATGAAAAACTGTTTTTT. This chain connects TRBV29-1 to TRBJ1-4; 7 nucleotides line up with TRBD1. The CDR3 contains 15 residues. Germline values: CDR1 SQVTM, CDR2 ANQGSEA. The J segment lost 0 bases and the V segment lost 2 bases, leaving 3 bases of the junction unmatched.

J is TRBJ2-3 and V is TRBV6-4; TRBD2 matches 8 bases. The ends lost 4 bases at V and 6 bases at J; junction bases unmatched: 9. Germline V CDR1 and CDR2: MRHNA, SNTAGT. This CDR3 has 15 residues. The CDR3 region has the DNA TGTGCCAGCAGTGGGGCTGCGGGGGGCAAGGATACGCAGTATTTT. Protein: CASSGAAGGKDTQYF.

The rearrangement uses TRBV2 and TRBJ1-1; 9 nucleotides line up with TRBD1. The V and J ends lost 5 bases and 2 bases, in that order; junction bases with no gene match: 6. Germline CDR1 reads SNHLY; CDR2 reads FYNNEI. CDR3 length: 15 residues. DNA of the CDR3: TGTGCCAGCAGTCCCCGGGACAGGGCTAACACTGAAGCTTTCTTT. This codes for CASSPRDRANTEAFF.

J is TRBJ2-3 and V is TRBV6-5, with TRBD2 matching over 8 bases. Per the germline V gene, CDR1 is MNHEY and CDR2 is SVGAGI. V shed 5 bases and J 2 bases; nucleotides not matched to a gene: 6. This CDR3 is 15 amino acids long. In DNA, the CDR3 is TGTGCCAGCAGTACACATAGCGGGACCACAGATACGCAGTATTTT. It is translated as CASSTHSGTTDTQYF.

The chain uses TRBV6-6 and TRBJ1-2; D possibly corresponds to TRBD1 (5 bases). Germline assignment: CDR1 MNHNY and CDR2 SVGAGI (reference sequence). Trimming removed 0 bases from V and 6 bases from J, with 8 bases in between. The CDR3 is made up of 13 amino acids. CDR3 DNA: TGTGCCAGCAGTTACTCCAGGGTGGATGGCTACACCTTC. It encodes CASSYSRVDGYTF.

V gene TRBV4-1 combines with J gene TRBJ1-6; TRBD1 agrees at 9 bases. The CDR3 runs to 15 residues. Germline CDR1 MGHRA, CDR2 YSYEKL. J gave up 7 bases and V 4 bases, and 5 bases lay outside the gene matches. The CDR3 region is CASSPSGTGNSPLHF. The CDR3 DNA reads TGCGCCAGCAGCCCATCCGGGACAGGGAATTCACCCCTCCACTTT.

The chain's CDR3 is CASSPFSTGPDQPQHF. CDR3 DNA sequence: TGTGCCAGCAGCCCCTTTTCCACGGGGCCCGATCAGCCCCAGCATTTT. The V call is TRBV5-5, the J call TRBJ1-5, with a tentative D call TRBD1 (5 bases). V gave up 4 bases and J gave up 5 bases, with 19 bases separating them. Germline CDR1 and CDR2: SGHKS and YYEKEE (reference sequence). This CDR3 region has 16 residues.

The chain has TRBV5-1 and TRBJ1-6, with a tentative D call TRBD1 (5 bases). Germline V gene data show CDR1 as SGHRS and CDR2 as YFSETQ. CDR3 length equals 14 residues. With 4 bases removed from V and 9 bases from J, the gap between germline ends came to 14 bases. CDR3 sequence: CASSPPGSGSPLHF. The CDR3, as DNA: TGCGCCAGCAGCCCCCCAGGGAGCGGTTCACCCCTCCACTTT.

The rearrangement uses TRBV3-1 (or the pseudogene TRBV3-2) and TRBJ1-4; D possibly corresponds to TRBD1 (5 bases). This CDR3 has 15 amino acids. Between the trimmed V and J ends, which lost 4 bases and 7 bases, there was a span of 16 bases. The V gene's germline CDR1 is LGHDT and CDR2 YNNKEL (reference sequence). The DNA of the CDR3 is TGTGCCAGCAGCCTCCGGGGGATGTCCATTGAAAAACTGTTTTTT. This encodes CASSLRGMSIEKLFF.

The chain joins TRBV2 to TRBJ2-1; a weak D match, TRBD2 (5 bases). The V end lost 4 bases, the J end lost 5 bases, and 15 bases lay between the germline ends. This CDR3 is built from 15 residues. The germline CDR1 and CDR2 sequences are SNHLY and FYNNEI. CDR3 loop: CASSVLGGLNNEQFF. As DNA, the CDR3 is TGTGCCAGCAGTGTGCTTGGCGGGCTTAACAATGAGCAGTTCTTC.

The genes are TRBV7-3 and TRBJ2-1, with 9 nucleotides matching TRBD2. The V gene's germline CDR1 is SGHTA and CDR2 FQGTGA. The CDR3 contains 16 residues. Trimming removed 3 bases from V and 3 bases from J; junction bases left unmatched: 6. CDR3 sequence reads: CASSFSGGELYNEQFF. The CDR3 DNA sequence: TGTGCCAGCAGCTTTAGCGGGGGTGAACTCTACAATGAGCAGTTCTTC.

The chain combines TRBV30 with TRBJ1-2; TRBD1 matches 12 bases. The V gene's germline CDR1 is GTSNPN and CDR2 SVGIG (reference sequence). Unmatched junction bases numbered 8, after V lost 2 bases and J lost 7 bases. This CDR3 region has 15 residues. CDR3 in amino acids: CAWSLGQGAPIGYTF. CDR3 coding DNA: TGTGCCTGGAGTTTGGGACAGGGGGCCCCCATTGGCTACACCTTC.

The chain carries TRBV10-3 and TRBJ2-7; no clear D gene. This CDR3 is 12 amino acids long. Trimming pared 2 bases from V and 3 bases from J, leaving 5 bases between. Germline CDR1 and CDR2: ENHRY and SYGVKD. The CDR3 DNA sequence: TGTGCCATCAGTGAGAAGAACTACGAGCAGTACGTC. This codes for CAISEKNYEQYV.

The chain uses TRBV12-3 or TRBV12-4 and TRBJ2-2; D may be TRBD2 (5 bases). The CDR3 runs 13 residues. V was trimmed by 6 bases and J by 6 bases, leaving 11 bases between them. The CDR3 coding sequence is TGTGCCAGCAGCGGGCGGGTGGCCGGGGAGCTGTTTTTT. It encodes CASSGRVAGELFF.

The chain carries TRBV6-5 and TRBJ1-1; D gene ambiguous. The germline V gene encodes CDR1 MNHEY and CDR2 SVGAGI. This CDR3 is 12 amino acids long. The V gene lost 6 bases and the J gene lost 8 bases, with 13 bases spanning the gap. The CDR3 loop is CASSIWSGEAFF. The CDR3, as DNA: TGTGCCAGCAGCATTTGGTCGGGAGAAGCTTTCTTT.

The gene calls are TRBV25-1 and TRBJ1-1, with 7 bases identical to TRBD1. The V gene end was trimmed by 4 bases and the J gene end by 0 bases; junction bases not matched to a gene: 5. CDR1 is MGHDK, CDR2 SYGVNS, per germline. CDR3 size: 15 residues. DNA of the CDR3: TGTGCCAGCAGTGTCCACAGGGGCGTGAACACTGAAGCTTTCTTT. Translating it yields CASSVHRGVNTEAFF.

The chain carries TRBV12-5 and TRBJ1-1; possibly TRBD1 for D (6 bases). Germline lookup yields CDR1 LGHNT and CDR2 FRNRAP. V was shortened by 0 bases and J by 6 bases, with 8 bases between the two germline ends. The CDR3 has 13 residues. The CDR3 spells CASGLVQGPEAFF. The CDR3 DNA follows: TGTGCTAGTGGTTTGGTACAGGGTCCTGAAGCTTTCTTT.

About this clone itself: Other DNA sequences from this sample encode an identical CDR3 as well. The chain links TRBV24-1 to TRBJ2-5; TRBD1 matches at 9 bases. This CDR3 is built from 13 residues. From germline, CDR1 is KGHDR and CDR2 SFDVKD. J was trimmed by 5 bases and V by 7 bases; bases with no gene match: 4. The chain's CDR3 is CATRGQGEETQYF. The CDR3 DNA follows: TGTGCCACCAGGGGACAGGGAGAGGAGACCCAGTACTTC.

The rearrangement links TRBV23-1 to TRBJ1-2; TRBD1 aligns across 9 bases. TRBV23-1 is sorted into the ORF group, with uncertain function. The ends lost 4 bases at V and 2 bases at J; junction bases unmatched: 5. CDR3 length equals 15 residues. The CDR3 sequence is CASSRRDRVNYGYTF. In DNA form, the CDR3 reads TGCGCCAGCAGTCGTAGGGACAGGGTAAACTATGGCTACACCTTC.

The chain links TRBV29-1 to TRBJ1-2, with D uncertain. This CDR3 spans 15 amino acids. Trimming stripped 4 bases from V and 1 base from J, with 16 bases between. Germline lookup yields CDR1 SQVTM and CDR2 ANQGSEA. CDR3 sequence: CSVGGGSTLNYGYTF. The CDR3 DNA reads as TGCAGCGTTGGGGGAGGCTCCACGCTTAACTATGGCTACACCTTC.

The count of this clone is one. V is TRBV5-1 and J is TRBJ2-5, with D possibly being TRBD1 (8 bases). Germline values: CDR1 SGHRS, CDR2 YFSETQ. Trimming left V 3 bases short and J 2 bases short, with 14 bases between. The CDR3 sequence is 15 residues long. The DNA for the CDR3 is TGCGCCAGCAGCTGGGGGGGACAGGCTCAAGAGACCCAGTACTTC. It yields the protein CASSWGGQAQETQYF.

The CDR3 nucleotides are TGTGCCTGGAGTGACACTGAAGCTTTCTTT. Translating it yields CAWSDTEAFF. The chain combines TRBV30 with TRBJ1-1; no clear D. Trimming cost V 1 base and J 3 bases, with 0 bases left between them. In germline, CDR1 is GTSNPN, CDR2 SVGIG (reference sequence). This CDR3 is built from 10 residues.

V gene TRBV28 combines with J gene TRBJ2-7, with 9 positions matching TRBD1. CDR3 size: 14 residues. Germline loops: CDR1 MDHEN, CDR2 SYDVKM. Unmatched junction bases numbered 10, after V lost 8 bases and J lost 5 bases. This CDR3 is CASVGQGIRNEQYF. Written as DNA, the CDR3 is TGTGCCAGCGTGGGACAGGGAATTAGGAACGAGCAGTACTTC. The full variable domain, in which reference TRBV28 and TRBJ2-7 provide the parts outside the CDR3, is DVKVTQSSRYLVKRTGEKVFLECVQDMDHENMFWYRQDPGLGLRLIYFSYDVKMKEKGDIPEGYSVSREKKERFSLILESASTNQTSMYLCASVGQGIRNEQYFGPGTRLTVT.